The 26 T cell receptor beta chains given below trace back to one sample, sequenced in a study of blood T cells in healthy people across ages (dated by TCRdb to the mid-2010s). The library was prepared using 5' RACE. The data were produced on an Illumina HiSeq 2500. The second PCR ran for roughly 7 to 11 cycles and used a J-beta primer mix along with a sample-barcoded 5' primer. The public reads were run again by TCRdb, first through fastp at Q25 and then through MiXCR, and only productive beta chains were kept. Entries are consolidated by CDR3 protein sequence, retaining the most common genes and DNA. This sample lists more than 900,000 distinct CDR3 sequences; around 25% were detected once. The ten largest clonotypes hold approximately 0.7% of the sample. Separately, the same data were catalogued under a study of T cells of mothers and their children.

Sequenced input: blood. Source of these receptors: a girl aged 2 to 10 in good health.

This clonotype was recorded a few times. The rearrangement joins TRBV5-6 to TRBJ2-5, with TRBD2 matching over 8 bases. TRBJ2-1 matches the DNA end more closely, so the J call is doubtful. This CDR3 has 14 residues. The germline V gene has CDR1 SGHDT and CDR2 YYEEEE. CDR3 sequence (DNA): TGTGCCAGCAGCTCGGGACTAGTTTTGAATGAGCAGTTCTTC. It is translated as CASSSGLVLNEQFF.

This clonotype was recorded a few times. The rearrangement joins TRBV20-1 to TRBJ1-1; D gene unclear. The CDR3 is 12 residues long. Germline assignment: CDR1 DFQATT and CDR2 SNEGSKA (reference sequence). V lost 3 bases and J lost 4, with 9 bases in between. The CDR3 sequence: CSASDVATEAFF. The CDR3 DNA reads TGCAGTGCTAGCGACGTTGCCACTGAAGCTTTCTTT.

This clonotype appeared a few times. The chain carries TRBV5-1 and TRBJ1-1, with TRBD1 matching 11 bases. The germline V gene encodes CDR1 SGHRS and CDR2 YFSETQ. J gave up 6 bases and V 8 bases, and 12 bases lay outside the gene matches. The CDR3 runs to 15 residues. The CDR3: CASSRTGGSNSEAFF. Here the CDR3 DNA reads TGCGCCAGTAGCCGGACAGGGGGCTCAAACTCTGAAGCTTTCTTT.

This clonotype was seen more than once but under ten times. The chain joins TRBV29-1 to TRBJ1-3; D is ambiguous. The CDR3 is 11 residues long. V gave up 3 bases and J gave up 13 bases, with 13 bases separating them. CDR1 is SQVTM, CDR2 ANQGSEA, per germline. The CDR3 region has the DNA TGCAGCGTTGAGGGAGGTAGTTCTATATATTTT. It is translated as CSVEGGSSIYF. The full variable domain, rest sourced from reference TRBV29-1 and TRBJ1-3, is SAVISQKPSRDICQRGTSLTIQCQVDSQVTMMFWYRQQPGQSLTLIATANQGSEATYESGFVIDKFPISRPNLTFSTLTVSNMSPEDSSIYLCSVEGGSSIYFGEGSWLTVV.

This clonotype was seen only a few times. The chain employs TRBV20-1 and TRBJ2-6; TRBD2 might be the D (5 bases). CDR3 length equals 14 residues. The V gene lost 2 bases and the J gene lost 4 bases, with 9 bases spanning the gap. Germline lookup yields CDR1 DFQATT and CDR2 SNEGSKA (reference sequence). CDR3 coding DNA: TGCAGTGCTAGACCGGGGTCAGGGGCCAACGTCCTGACTTTC. It specifies CSARPGSGANVLTF.

This clonotype was seen more than once but under ten times. The rearrangement uses TRBV27 and TRBJ2-7; 8 nucleotides agree with TRBD2. V shed 8 bases and J 3 bases; nucleotides not matched to a gene: 9. CDR3 length: 14 amino acids. Germline-derived CDR1 and CDR2 are MNHEY and SMNVEV (reference sequence). The chain's CDR3 is CASGLPGGSYEQYF. The DNA of the CDR3 is TGTGCCAGCGGCCTCCCGGGAGGGAGCTACGAGCAGTACTTC.

This clonotype was seen a handful of times. One end of the junction varies from germline; a read error may be responsible. V usage is TRBV7-8 and J usage is TRBJ2-1, with TRBD2 as a possible D gene (6 bases). The DNA end lines up better with TRBJ2-7; the J call may be wrong. Germline CDR1 and CDR2: SGHVS and FQNEAQ. This CDR3 is built from 15 residues. The CDR3 DNA reads as TGTGCCAGCAGCCCGTCGGCGGGAACAACCTACGGGCAGTACTTC. It yields the protein CASSPSAGTTYGQYF.

This clonotype was counted at least ten times. The J gene is TRBJ2-5, the V gene TRBV7-3, with a tentative D call TRBD2 (5 bases). The V and J ends lost 5 bases and 3 bases respectively, with 10 bases between them. This CDR3 has 13 amino acids. Germline V gives CDR1 SGHTA, CDR2 FQGTGA. The CDR3 reads CASSIGLEETQYF. CDR3 bases: TGTGCCAGCAGCATCGGACTGGAAGAGACCCAGTACTTC.

There are a few counts of this clonotype. V and J are TRBV7-2 and TRBJ2-2; TRBD2 matches at 8 bases. V shed 3 bases and J 8 bases; nucleotides not matched to a gene: 8. Per germline, CDR1 SGHTA and CDR2 FQGNSA. The CDR3 loop spans 15 amino acids. Here the CDR3 DNA reads TGTGCCAGCAGCTTCGGACTAGCTAGCAGAGGGGAGCTGTTTTTT. The encoded protein is CASSFGLASRGELFF.

V and J are TRBV4-3 and TRBJ1-2; D is uncertain. CDR3 length: 13 residues. In germline, CDR1 is LGHNA, CDR2 YSLEER. Trimming shortened V by 1 base and J by 6 bases, and 9 bases separated the two germline ends. This CDR3 is CASSQAWGDGYTF. CDR3 DNA: TGCGCCAGCAGCCAAGCTTGGGGTGATGGCTACACCTTC.

The chain couples TRBV29-1 to TRBJ2-3; D is possibly TRBD2 (5 bases). Germline values: CDR1 SQVTM, CDR2 ANQGSEA. The V gene lost 4 bases and the J gene lost 8 bases, with 22 bases spanning the gap. CDR3 length: 15 amino acids. Here the CDR3 reads CSVVSVRSPEGTQYF. In DNA, the CDR3 is TGCAGCGTTGTCAGTGTCCGGAGCCCCGAGGGTACGCAGTATTTT.

This rearrangement joins TRBV4-3 to TRBJ2-7; 7 bases are a match to TRBD2. CDR1 and CDR2 from the germline V gene are LGHNA and YSLEER. With 0 bases clipped from V and 4 bases from J, the junction kept 9 bases outside the gene matches. This CDR3 contains 16 residues. The CDR3 DNA is TGCGCCAGCAGCCAAGATGGACTAGGGGTTTTTTACGAGCAGTACTTC. It encodes CASSQDGLGVFYEQYF.

This clonotype was observed a few times. Its ends do not fully match the called genes, so a read error is possible. The V call is TRBV29-1, the J call TRBJ1-1, with TRBD1 identical over 7 bases. The germline CDR1 and CDR2 sequences are SQVTM and ANQGSEA. The CDR3 is 10 amino acids. CDR3 region: CSVGTEEAFF. The CDR3 DNA reads TGCAGCGTGGGGACAGAAGAAGCCTTCTTT.

V is TRBV12-3 or TRBV12-4 and J is TRBJ2-5; 7 bases are shared with TRBD2. This CDR3 is built from 17 residues. Trimming removed 2 bases from V and 1 base from J; junction bases left unmatched: 10. CDR3 region: CASSLWSPAGPQETQYF. DNA for the CDR3: TGTGCCAGCAGTTTATGGTCACCAGCGGGACCCCAAGAGACCCAGTACTTC.

This clonotype was counted only a few times. The gene calls are TRBV5-1 and TRBJ2-2, with D maybe TRBD2 (6 bases). This CDR3 is built from 16 residues. V lost 4 bases, J lost 4 bases, and 17 bases lay in between. Looked up from germline, CDR1 is SGHRS and CDR2 is YFSETQ. CDR3 bases: TGCGCCAGCAGCCTTAATGAACTAGCCGCCACCGGGGAGCTGTTTTTT. It yields the protein CASSLNELAATGELFF.

There are a few counts of this clonotype. The rearrangement joins TRBV12-3 or TRBV12-4 to TRBJ1-1; D may be TRBD1 (5 bases). The V end lost 6 bases, the J end lost 10 bases, and 15 bases lay between the germline ends. This CDR3 is 12 amino acids long. The CDR3 nucleotides are TGTGCCAGCAGCCTTGAGGGGACTACAGCTTTCTTT. Translated: CASSLEGTTAFF.

This clonotype was seen at least ten times. In DNA form, the CDR3 reads TGTGCCAGCAGACACTCGTCCGGGGACTACAATGAGCAGTTCTTC. Protein product: CASRHSSGDYNEQFF. The genes are TRBV2 and TRBJ2-1, with a weak D call TRBD2 (5 bases). The CDR3 is 15 amino acids. V was clipped by 6 bases and J by 3 bases, with 15 bases between them. Germline values: CDR1 SNHLY, CDR2 FYNNEI.

This clonotype was seen a handful of times. The gene calls are TRBV4-1 and TRBJ1-2, with D uncertain. Trimming took 0 bases from V and 4 from J, leaving 6 bases between them. This CDR3 is 13 amino acids long. Germline loops: CDR1 MGHRA, CDR2 YSYEKL. The CDR3 reads CASSQESLYGYTF. The DNA for the CDR3 is TGCGCCAGCAGCCAAGAGTCCCTCTATGGCTACACCTTC.

J is TRBJ2-7 and V is TRBV4-3, with unresolved D. Deletions cut 0 bases from V and 2 bases from J, with 11 bases between. There are 15 residues in the CDR3. Germline V lookup: CDR1 LGHNA, CDR2 YSLEER. The DNA of the CDR3 is TGCGCCAGCAGCCAAGAAGCATCCGTTGCCTACGAGCAGTACTTC. It codes for CASSQEASVAYEQYF.

In its sample, this clonotype was seen a few times. As DNA, the CDR3 is TGTGCCAGCAATTCCCCCGGGGACAGGGCGTCCAACGAGCAGTACTTC. It is translated as CASNSPGDRASNEQYF. The chain is built from TRBV28 and TRBJ2-7; TRBD1 matches at 9 bases. CDR1 is MDHEN, CDR2 SYDVKM, per germline. V lost 7 bases and J lost 5; bases outside the gene matches: 15. The CDR3 is made up of 16 amino acids.

This clonotype has a handful of counts. J is TRBJ2-1 and V is TRBV20-1; 7 bases map to TRBD2. The CDR3 length is 13 residues. After removal of 1 base from V and 9 bases from J, the junction contained 6 bases not matched to a gene. In germline, CDR1 is DFQATT, CDR2 SNEGSKA (reference sequence). The CDR3 DNA reads TGCAGTGCTAGAGTAGCGGGTAGGGGTGAGCAGTTCTTC. Translated, it gives CSARVAGRGEQFF.

Ten or more counts support this clonotype. V and J are TRBV10-3 and TRBJ2-5; D gene uncertain. Trimming removed 10 bases from V and 0 bases from J, with 12 bases in between. CDR1 ENHRY and CDR2 SYGVKD come from the germline V gene. CDR3 length equals 13 residues. CDR3 in DNA: TGTGCCACCTGGCGGACGGACCAAGAGACCCAGTACTTC. It yields the protein CATWRTDQETQYF.

The chain couples TRBV5-4 to TRBJ1-1; possible D gene TRBD1, 5 bases. Looked up from germline, CDR1 is SGHNT and CDR2 is YYREEE (reference sequence). The CDR3 consists of 15 residues. V shed 0 bases and J shed 5 bases, with 14 bases lying between them. This chain's CDR3 is CASSLDVGRRTEAFF. The CDR3 DNA is TGTGCCAGCAGCTTGGACGTGGGGCGCCGGACTGAAGCTTTCTTT.

This clonotype was recorded a few times. V usage is TRBV12-5 and J usage is TRBJ2-3, with 8 bases lining up with TRBD1. Looked up from germline, CDR1 is LGHNT and CDR2 is FRNRAP. The CDR3 contains 15 residues. After removal of 5 bases from V and 4 bases from J, the junction contained 8 bases not matched to a gene. CDR3 DNA sequence: TGTGCTAGTGGTCTTGGACAGGGAGTAGCAGATACGCAGTATTTT. Protein sequence: CASGLGQGVADTQYF.

The chain recombines TRBV5-1 with TRBJ2-5; TRBD1 aligns across 8 bases. Germline V gene lookup returns CDR1 SGHRS and CDR2 YFSETQ. V shed 7 bases, J shed 2 bases, and the junction held 7 bases outside the gene matches. This CDR3 is built from 14 residues. The CDR3 nucleotides are TGCGCCAGCGGGGTTGGACAGGGTCAAGAGACCCAGTACTTC. Its protein is CASGVGQGQETQYF.

The chain links TRBV6-5 to TRBJ1-5; D not certain. V lost 5 bases and J lost 6, with 11 bases in between. Germline V gene lookup returns CDR1 MNHEY and CDR2 SVGAGI. This CDR3 spans 13 amino acids. The CDR3 protein is CASSIEWGQPQHF. CDR3 nucleotides: TGTGCCAGCAGTATCGAGTGGGGTCAGCCCCAGCATTTT.